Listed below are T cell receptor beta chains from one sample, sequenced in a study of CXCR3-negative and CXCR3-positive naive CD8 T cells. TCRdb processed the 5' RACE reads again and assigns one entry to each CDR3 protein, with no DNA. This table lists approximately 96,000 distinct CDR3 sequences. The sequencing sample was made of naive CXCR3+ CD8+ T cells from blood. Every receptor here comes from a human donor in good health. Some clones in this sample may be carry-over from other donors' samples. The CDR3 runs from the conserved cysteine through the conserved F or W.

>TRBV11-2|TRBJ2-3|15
CASNYRGRGEDTQYF
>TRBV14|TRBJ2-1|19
CASTPRDRGPVTSYNEQFF
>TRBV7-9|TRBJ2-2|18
CASSLLTLQGADTGELFF
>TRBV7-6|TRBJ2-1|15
CASSSTGGSYNEQFF
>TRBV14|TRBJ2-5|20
CASSQEKFGAASGWKETQYF
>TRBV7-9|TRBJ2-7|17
CASSPQGASGSSYEQYF
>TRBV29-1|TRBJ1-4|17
CSVEDGRQGGWDEKLFF
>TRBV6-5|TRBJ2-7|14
CASSYSRGSDEQYF
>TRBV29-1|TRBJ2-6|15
CSVEEGWGGANVLTF
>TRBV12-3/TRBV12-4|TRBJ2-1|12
CASSLTLGEQFF
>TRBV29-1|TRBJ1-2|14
CSVEEDSRNYGYTF
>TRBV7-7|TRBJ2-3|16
CASSLGTSGATDTQYF
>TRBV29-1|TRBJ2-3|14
CSVELAGGTDTQYF
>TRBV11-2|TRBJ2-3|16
CASSLFGGAREDTQYF
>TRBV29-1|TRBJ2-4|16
CSVENHPGPKAYIQYF
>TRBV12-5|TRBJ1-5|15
CASGFLRGVNQPQHF
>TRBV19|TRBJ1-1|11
CASMGGTEAFF
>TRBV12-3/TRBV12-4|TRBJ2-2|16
CASILRQASNTGELFF
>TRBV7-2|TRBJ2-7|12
CASSLALYEQYF
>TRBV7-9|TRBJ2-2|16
CASTLSGETNTGELFF
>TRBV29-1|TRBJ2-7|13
CSVVGYMGYEQYF
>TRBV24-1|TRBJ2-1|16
CATSDPGTGISNEQFF